The present T cell receptor (beta chain) was sequenced within a study of multiple sclerosis patients with progressive multifocal leukoencephalopathy. The CDR3 covers 15 residues. CDR1 and CDR2 from the germline V gene are SGHTA and FQGNSA. V dropped 5 bases and J dropped 0 bases, with 11 bases sitting between them. Some clones are missing from TCRdb's copy, which holds only in-frame ones; the method was immunoSEQ multiplex PCR. This sample carries 20,000 to 30,000 clones, 75% to 95% of them seen once, and the ten largest clones take under 2.5%. Noted time point: around eleven months of natalizumab therapy.

Here the sequenced sample was PBMCs, taken from a patient treated with natalizumab. J is TRBJ1-5 and V is TRBV7-2, with TRBD1 as a possible D gene (6 bases). This TCR was recovered from a young man with multiple sclerosis. CDR3 sequence (DNA): TGTGCCAGCAGCCAAAGCAGGGGTAGCAATCAGCCCCAGCATTTT. It encodes CASSQSRGSNQPQHF.